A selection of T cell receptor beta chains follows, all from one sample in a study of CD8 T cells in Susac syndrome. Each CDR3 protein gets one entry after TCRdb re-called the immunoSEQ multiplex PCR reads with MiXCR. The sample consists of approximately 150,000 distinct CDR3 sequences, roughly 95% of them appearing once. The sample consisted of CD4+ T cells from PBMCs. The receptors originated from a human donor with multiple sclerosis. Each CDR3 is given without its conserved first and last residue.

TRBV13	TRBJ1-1	ASSHREGGTEAF
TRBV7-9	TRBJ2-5	ASSFTEGAETQY
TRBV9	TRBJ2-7	ASSVTSGPSVQY
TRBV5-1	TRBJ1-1	ASSFDRTYEAF
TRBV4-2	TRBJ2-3	ASRLEGPTDTQY
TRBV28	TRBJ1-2	ASKEGRLGGYT
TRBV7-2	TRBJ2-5	ASSLLAEYQETQY
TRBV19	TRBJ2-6	ASRVANVLT
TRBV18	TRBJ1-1	ACKTGGITEAF
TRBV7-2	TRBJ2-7	ASNLAAGNSLEQY
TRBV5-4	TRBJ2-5	ASTSTTSSRGTQY